The next 4 T cell receptor beta chains were all read from a single sample in a study of human T cells and chemical hapten exposure. Indicated time point: patch test 3, about 24 weeks after DPC sensitization. Specified treatment: therapeutic diphenylcyclopropenone sensitization with weekly scalp DPC. TCRdb independently ran MiXCR on the RACE reads; one entry per CDR3 protein. The repertoire includes 70,000 or so distinct CDR3 sequences, 11% of them detected once, and roughly 1.3% sits in the top ten. Sequencing used whole blood, obtained in connection with sensitization to the hapten diphenylcyclopropenone (DPC). These receptors were obtained from a woman aged 45-60 years with alopecia areata. Some clones in this sample may be carry-over from other donors' samples.

In this sample, this clonotype turned up many times. CDR3 sequence (DNA): TGTGCCAGCAGTTACCGGCCAGGATCCTATGAGCAGTTCTTC. Residues: CASSYRPGSYEQFF. The chain links TRBV6-5 to TRBJ2-1; D gene unclear. Germline V gene data show CDR1 as MNHEY and CDR2 as SVGAGI. The CDR3 runs 14 residues. V gave up 2 bases and J gave up 8 bases, with 13 bases separating them.

This clonotype was detected ten times or more. The V call is TRBV7-2, the J call TRBJ1-2; D gene ambiguous. Trimming left V 7 bases short and J 2 bases short, with 17 bases between. CDR3 length equals 15 residues. Germline V gene lookup returns CDR1 SGHTA and CDR2 FQGNSA. The CDR3 DNA reads as TGTGCCAGCACCCCGGGTGGCGGGCGGAACTATGGCTACACCTTC. Its translation: CASTPGGGRNYGYTF.

In this sample, this clonotype turned up a few times. The chain employs TRBV4-2 and TRBJ2-7; the D call may be TRBD1 or TRBD2 (5 bases each). Germline CDR1 is LGHNA and CDR2 is YNFKEQ. The CDR3 spans 16 residues. Trimming removed 1 base at V and 4 bases at J, with 17 bases between. The CDR3 DNA follows: TGTGCCAGCAGCCAAGGGGTCGGGGCTAGCTCGTACGAGCAGTACTTC. It translates to CASSQGVGASSYEQYF.

This clonotype was found a few times. This chain uses TRBV5-1 with TRBJ2-5, with D possibly being TRBD2 (6 bases). The V gene lost 4 bases and the J gene lost 7 bases, with 11 bases spanning the gap. The germline V gene has CDR1 SGHRS and CDR2 YFSETQ. The CDR3 extends over 12 amino acids. The CDR3 DNA follows: TGCGCCAGCAGCCTCGATAGCGGGACCCAGTACTTC. Translating it yields CASSLDSGTQYF.